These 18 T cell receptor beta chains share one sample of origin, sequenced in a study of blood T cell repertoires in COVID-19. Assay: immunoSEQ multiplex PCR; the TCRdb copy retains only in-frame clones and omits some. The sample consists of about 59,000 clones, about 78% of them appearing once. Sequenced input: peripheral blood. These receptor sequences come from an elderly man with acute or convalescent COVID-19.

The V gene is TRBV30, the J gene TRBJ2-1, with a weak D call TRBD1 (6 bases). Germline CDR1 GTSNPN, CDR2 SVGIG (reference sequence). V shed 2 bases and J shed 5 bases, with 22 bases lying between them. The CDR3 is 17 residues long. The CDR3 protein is CAWSTLRTSWGHNEQFF. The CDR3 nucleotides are TGTGCCTGGAGTACCCTTCGGACATCCTGGGGGCACAATGAGCAGTTCTTC.

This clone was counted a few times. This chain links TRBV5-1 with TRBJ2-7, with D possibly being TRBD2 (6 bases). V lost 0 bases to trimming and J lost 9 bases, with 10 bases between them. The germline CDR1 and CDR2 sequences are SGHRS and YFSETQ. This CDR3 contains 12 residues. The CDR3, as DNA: TGCGCCAGCAGCTTGGTGGGGACTGTGCAGTACTTC. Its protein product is CASSLVGTVQYF. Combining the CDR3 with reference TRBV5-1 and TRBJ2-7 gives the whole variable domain KAGVTQTPRYLIKTRGQQVTLSCSPISGHRSVSWYQQTPGQGLQFLFEYFSETQRNKGNFPGRFSGRQFSNSRSEMNVSTLELGDSALYLCASSLVGTVQYFGPGTRLTVT.

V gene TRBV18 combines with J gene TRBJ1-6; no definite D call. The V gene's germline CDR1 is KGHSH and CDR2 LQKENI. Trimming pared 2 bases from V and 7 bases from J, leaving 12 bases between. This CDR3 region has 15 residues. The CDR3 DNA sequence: TGTGCCAGCTCACCAACGGTGCCGCCGAATTCACCCCTCCACTTT. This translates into CASSPTVPPNSPLHF.

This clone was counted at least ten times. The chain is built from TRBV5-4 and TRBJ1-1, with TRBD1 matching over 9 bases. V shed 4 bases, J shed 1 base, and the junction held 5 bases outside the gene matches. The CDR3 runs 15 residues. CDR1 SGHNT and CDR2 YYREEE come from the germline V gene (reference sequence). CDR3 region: CASSMLGQGNTEAFF. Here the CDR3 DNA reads TGTGCCAGCAGCATGCTGGGACAGGGGAACACTGAAGCTTTCTTT.

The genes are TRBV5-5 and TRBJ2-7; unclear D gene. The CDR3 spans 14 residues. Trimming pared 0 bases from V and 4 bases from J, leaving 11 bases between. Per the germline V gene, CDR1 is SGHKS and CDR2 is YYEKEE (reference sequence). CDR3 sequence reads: CASSLENNRYEQYF. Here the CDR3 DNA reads TGTGCCAGCAGCTTGGAGAACAATCGATACGAGCAGTACTTC.

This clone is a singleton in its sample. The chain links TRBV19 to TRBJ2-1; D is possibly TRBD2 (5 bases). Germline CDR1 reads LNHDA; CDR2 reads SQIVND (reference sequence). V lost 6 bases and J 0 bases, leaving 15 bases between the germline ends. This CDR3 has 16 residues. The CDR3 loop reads CASRESGTSSYNEQFF. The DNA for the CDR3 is TGTGCCAGTAGGGAGAGCGGAACTTCCTCCTACAATGAGCAGTTCTTC.

In DNA, the CDR3 is TGTGCCAGCTCCCGATTACTAGCGGGAGGGCCGGACAATGAGCAGTTCTTC. It codes for CASSRLLAGGPDNEQFF. The V gene is TRBV18, the J gene TRBJ2-1; 13 bases align to TRBD2. The CDR3 sequence is 17 residues long. In germline, CDR1 is KGHSH, CDR2 LQKENI. J gave up 5 bases and V 6 bases, and 10 bases lay outside the gene matches.

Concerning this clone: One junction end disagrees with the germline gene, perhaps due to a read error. CDR3 in amino acids: CAISEGTGGHF. The CDR3, as DNA: TGTGCCATCAGTGAGGGGACAGGCGGCCATTTC. The gene calls are TRBV10-3 and TRBJ2-7; 8 bases fit TRBD1. The CDR3 has 11 amino acids. Germline V gene sequence: CDR1 ENHRY, CDR2 SYGVKD.

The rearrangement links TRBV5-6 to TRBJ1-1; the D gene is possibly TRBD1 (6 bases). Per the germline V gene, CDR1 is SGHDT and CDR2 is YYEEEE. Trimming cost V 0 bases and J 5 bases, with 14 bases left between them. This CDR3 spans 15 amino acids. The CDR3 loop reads CASSLVGGLETEAFF. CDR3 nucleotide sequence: TGTGCCAGCAGCTTGGTCGGGGGGCTGGAGACTGAAGCTTTCTTT.

The CDR3 is CASSLRQGFTEAFF. As DNA, the CDR3 is TGCGCCAGCAGCTTGAGACAGGGGTTCACTGAAGCTTTCTTT. This chain links TRBV5-1 with TRBJ1-1; 8 bases match TRBD1. CDR3 length equals 14 residues. The germline V gene encodes CDR1 SGHRS and CDR2 YFSETQ. V was clipped by 1 base and J by 4 bases; unmatched bases: 3.

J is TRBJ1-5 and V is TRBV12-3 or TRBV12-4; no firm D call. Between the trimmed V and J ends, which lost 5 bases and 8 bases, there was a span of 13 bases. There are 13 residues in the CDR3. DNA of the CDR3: TGTGCCAGCAGTCTCATAGTAGGAGAGCCCCAGCATTTT. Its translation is CASSLIVGEPQHF.

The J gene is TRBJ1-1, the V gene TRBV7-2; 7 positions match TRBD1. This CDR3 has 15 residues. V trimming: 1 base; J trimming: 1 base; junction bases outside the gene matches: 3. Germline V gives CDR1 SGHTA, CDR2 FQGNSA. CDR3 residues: CASSLGGQTNTEAFF. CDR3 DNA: TGTGCCAGCAGCTTAGGGGGACAGACGAACACTGAAGCTTTCTTT.

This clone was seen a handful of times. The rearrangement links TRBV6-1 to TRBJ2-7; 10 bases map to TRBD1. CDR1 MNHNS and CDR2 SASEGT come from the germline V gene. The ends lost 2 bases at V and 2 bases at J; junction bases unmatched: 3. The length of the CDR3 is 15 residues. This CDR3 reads CASSEFGTGAYEQYF. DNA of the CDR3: TGTGCCAGCAGTGAATTTGGGACAGGGGCCTACGAGCAGTACTTC.

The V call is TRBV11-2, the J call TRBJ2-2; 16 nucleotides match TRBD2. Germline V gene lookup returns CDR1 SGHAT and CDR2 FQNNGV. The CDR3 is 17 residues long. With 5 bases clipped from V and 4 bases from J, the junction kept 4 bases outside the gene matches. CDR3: CASSPGLAGGRTGELFF. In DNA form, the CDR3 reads TGTGCCAGCAGCCCGGGACTAGCGGGGGGGCGCACCGGGGAGCTGTTTTTT.

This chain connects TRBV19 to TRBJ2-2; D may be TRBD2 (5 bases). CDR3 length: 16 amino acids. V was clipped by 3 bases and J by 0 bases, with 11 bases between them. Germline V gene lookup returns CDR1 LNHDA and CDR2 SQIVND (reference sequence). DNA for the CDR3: TGTGCCAGTAGTATTCTAGCCGGAACGAACACCGGGGAGCTGTTTTTT. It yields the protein CASSILAGTNTGELFF.

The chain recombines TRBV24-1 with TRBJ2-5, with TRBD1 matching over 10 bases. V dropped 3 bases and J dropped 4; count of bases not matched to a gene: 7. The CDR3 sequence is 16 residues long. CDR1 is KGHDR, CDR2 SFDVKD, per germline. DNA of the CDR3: TGTGCCACCAGTGATGGGACAGGGGTTTTTGGAGAGACCCAGTACTTC. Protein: CATSDGTGVFGETQYF.

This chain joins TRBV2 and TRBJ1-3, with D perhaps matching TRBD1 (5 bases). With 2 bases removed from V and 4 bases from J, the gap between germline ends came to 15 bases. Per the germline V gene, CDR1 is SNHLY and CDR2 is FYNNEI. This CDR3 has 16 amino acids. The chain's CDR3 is CASSEQGPSVGNTIYF. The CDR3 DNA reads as TGTGCCAGCAGTGAACAGGGCCCTTCAGTCGGAAACACCATATATTTT.

The chain's CDR3 is CASSLDSKAFF. The CDR3, as DNA: TGCGCCAGCAGCTTGGACAGCAAAGCTTTCTTT. The rearrangement joins TRBV5-1 to TRBJ1-1; D is ambiguous. Germline V lookup: CDR1 SGHRS, CDR2 YFSETQ. The V and J ends lost 0 bases and 9 bases respectively, with 6 bases between them. This CDR3 is built from 11 residues.